These 9 T cell receptor beta chains were all obtained from the same sample, sequenced in a study of blood T cell repertoires in COVID-19. Sequenced by immunoSEQ multiplex PCR; TCRdb stores in-frame clones only, minus some. This sample carries about 210,000 clones, 85% to 90% of them seen once, and the ten largest clones take 3% to 3.5%. Input material: peripheral blood. These receptors came from a man aged 55 to 69 with acute or convalescent COVID-19.

This chain links TRBV27 with TRBJ1-3; no clear D gene. Germline CDR1 and CDR2: MNHEY and SMNVEV (reference sequence). The CDR3 totals 14 residues. The V end lost 6 bases, the J end lost 0 bases, and 9 bases lay between the germline ends. CDR3 residues: CASSPVPSGNTIYF. CDR3 DNA sequence: TGTGCCAGCAGCCCTGTTCCCTCTGGAAACACCATATATTTT.

V usage is TRBV13 and J usage is TRBJ2-5; 7 bases map to TRBD1. Germline V gene lookup returns CDR1 PRHDT and CDR2 FYEKMQ (reference sequence). V dropped 0 bases and J dropped 0; count of bases not matched to a gene: 4. The CDR3 spans 16 residues. DNA of the CDR3: TGTGCCAGCAGCTTAGGTGGGACAGTGTACCAAGAGACCCAGTACTTC. This encodes CASSLGGTVYQETQYF.

The V call is TRBV19, the J call TRBJ1-1, with D perhaps TRBD1 (6 bases). The CDR3 runs to 14 residues. Germline V gene lookup returns CDR1 LNHDA and CDR2 SQIVND (reference sequence). Trimming pared 7 bases from V and 2 bases from J, leaving 14 bases between. This chain's CDR3 is CASNHNRANTEAFF. CDR3 coding DNA: TGTGCCAGTAACCATAACAGGGCAAACACTGAAGCTTTCTTT.

V usage is TRBV21-1 and J usage is TRBJ1-6; the table names TRBD1, a call not compared with the DNA. TRBV21-1 is a pseudogene. This CDR3 comprises 18 residues. CDR3 coding DNA: TGTGCCAGTTCCAACCCACCTATAGGGGGCGTTGAGGGTTCGCCCCTCCACTTT. Its translation is CASSNPPIGGVEGSPLHF.

The rearrangement uses TRBV6-5 and TRBJ2-7; no clear D. The CDR3 consists of 12 residues. V lost 4 bases and J lost 2, with 6 bases in between. CDR1 and CDR2 (germline): MNHEY, SVGAGI. DNA of the CDR3: TGTGCCAGCAGTTCCGACACCTACGAGCAGTACTTC. As protein: CASSSDTYEQYF.

The chain couples TRBV5-4 to TRBJ1-2; D is unresolved. Looked up from germline, CDR1 is SGHNT and CDR2 is YYREEE (reference sequence). CDR3 length equals 15 residues. V gave up 0 bases and J gave up 3 bases, with 12 bases separating them. CDR3 loop: CASSLANSLHYGYTF. CDR3 nucleotide sequence: TGTGCCAGCAGCTTGGCCAACAGTCTGCACTATGGCTACACCTTC.

This rearrangement joins TRBV18 to TRBJ2-4; 8 nucleotides line up with TRBD1. The V gene's germline CDR1 is KGHSH and CDR2 LQKENI. There are 17 residues in the CDR3. The V gene end was trimmed by 3 bases and the J gene end by 0 bases; junction bases not matched to a gene: 7. CDR3 sequence (DNA): TGTGCCAGCTCACCCCAAGGACAGGGCCTAGCCAAAAACATTCAGTACTTC. Its translation is CASSPQGQGLAKNIQYF. The full variable domain, in which reference TRBV18 and TRBJ2-4 provide the parts outside the CDR3, is NAGVMQNPRHLVRRRGQEARLRCSPMKGHSHVYWYRQLPEEGLKFMVYLQKENIIDESGMPKERFSAEFPKEGPSILRIQQVVRGDSAAYFCASSPQGQGLAKNIQYFGAGTRLSVL.

The sample holds one count of this clone. CDR3 region: CASSWGTRGETQYF. The CDR3 coding sequence is TGCGCCAGCAGCTGGGGTACCAGGGGTGAGACCCAGTACTTC. V is TRBV5-1 and J is TRBJ2-5; TRBD1 is a possible D gene (6 bases). The CDR3 contains 14 residues. The V gene's germline CDR1 is SGHRS and CDR2 YFSETQ. V shed 3 bases and J shed 5 bases, with 14 bases lying between them.

In this sample, this clone turned up a few times. The chain has TRBV7-8 and TRBJ2-1; 8 bases are a match to TRBD1. Germline V gene sequence: CDR1 SGHVS, CDR2 FQNEAQ. The CDR3 has 16 amino acids. The V and J ends lost 2 bases and 3 bases, in that order; junction bases with no gene match: 6. CDR3 nucleotide sequence: TGTGCCAGCAGCTTACGCGCAGGGGGCTACTACAATGAGCAGTTCTTC. Translated, it gives CASSLRAGGYYNEQFF.